This is a list of T cell receptor beta chains from one sample in a study of T cell responses to AZD1222 COVID-19 vaccine. The table came from immunoSEQ multiplex PCR; TCRdb's copy has only in-frame clones and leaves some out. The table has tens of thousands of clones, more than 75% seen once; the top ten hold about 8.7%. The specimen was peripheral blood, collected on day 0 of AZD1222 vaccination. The receptors derive from an adult in good health. CDR3s include the opening cysteine and the closing phenylalanine or tryptophan. The order of the fields is J gene, V gene, CDR3 protein.

TRBJ1-1 | TRBV7-2 | CASSLWGGYSNTEAFF
TRBJ1-1 | TRBV4-1 | CASSRAMDLEAFF
TRBJ1-3 | TRBV27 | CASSLLGGGDTIYF
TRBJ2-1 | TRBV28 | CASSPPPSSYNEQFF
TRBJ1-5 | TRBV5-8 | CASSLDRGFDQPQHF
TRBJ1-2 | TRBV5-4 | CASSSWTGEVRGYTF
TRBJ1-5 | TRBV24-1 | CATSDSGAVDQPQHF
TRBJ1-3 | TRBV30 | CAWGRTGNSGNTIYF
TRBJ2-3 | TRBV5-1 | CASSLRLDSTDTQYF
TRBJ2-1 | TRBV3-1/TRBV3-2 | CASSQTGTGGKHEQFF
TRBJ1-5 | TRBV3-1/TRBV3-2 | CASSQDLGQSNQPQHF
TRBJ2-1 | TRBV11-2 | CASSLVPRPSSYNEQFF
TRBJ1-2 | TRBV12-3/TRBV12-4 | CASSSQYGYTF
TRBJ1-6 | TRBV9 | CASSAQYVNSPLHF
TRBJ2-1 | TRBV7-2 | CASSLVRGYNEQFF
TRBJ2-1 | TRBV29-1 | CSPREGGEQFF
TRBJ1-3 | TRBV2 | CASSLNTIPGNTIYF
TRBJ2-2 | TRBV6-5 | CASRGLAGGTGELFF
TRBJ2-7 | TRBV6-5 | CASSRRTGGDEQYF
TRBJ2-2 | TRBV3-1/TRBV3-2 | CASSSWSGTGDGELFF
TRBJ2-3 | TRBV5-8 | CASSRGRQAADTQYF
TRBJ2-7 | TRBV7-9 | CASRAWDATWYEQYF
TRBJ1-3 | TRBV6-5 | CASSYSAQFPGNTIYF
TRBJ2-6 | TRBV6-5 | CASLASGANVLTF
TRBJ1-2 | TRBV2 | CASSEGGTALYGYTF
TRBJ2-7 | TRBV3-1/TRBV3-2 | CASSQEPRLGGSSYEQYF
TRBJ2-7 | TRBV29-1 | CSVEGLSYEQYF
TRBJ1-1 | TRBV7-2 | CASSSLTGREAFF
TRBJ2-1 | TRBV5-4 | CASSLEEGSSYNEQFF
TRBJ2-7 | TRBV29-1 | CSSQTSGEQYF
TRBJ1-1 | TRBV10-3 | CAISLQGPGTEAFF
TRBJ2-1 | TRBV7-2 | CASSYQTLGDNEQFF
TRBJ2-3 | TRBV10-2 | CASSESGLAGGTDTQYF